One and the same sample provided the 22 T cell receptor beta chains below, sequenced in a study of CD8+CD57+ T cells in acquired aplastic anemia. Investigators profiled TCR beta VDJ and CDR3 from genomic DNA template. TCRdb passed the reads through MiXCR, listing each CDR3 protein once. Of fewer than 250,000 distinct CDR3 sequences listed, around half are singletons. Sequencing was carried out using sorted CD4+, CD8+, or CD8+CD57+ T cells (not recorded which) from PBMCs. These receptors originate from a human donor in good health, serving as a control.

This chain connects TRBV12-3 or TRBV12-4 to TRBJ1-5; D perhaps matches TRBD1 (5 bases). Trimming left V 2 bases short and J 6 bases short, with 11 bases between. This CDR3 region has 14 residues. CDR3 sequence: CASSLRRGGQPQHF. CDR3 bases: TGTGCCAGCAGTTTAAGGAGGGGCGGTCAGCCCCAGCATTTT.

This clonotype was observed once. J is TRBJ1-6 and V is TRBV12-3 or TRBV12-4; 9 bases align to TRBD1. V dropped 3 bases and J dropped 8; count of bases not matched to a gene: 5. The CDR3 is 15 amino acids. The CDR3 DNA reads as TGTGCCAGCAGTTTTGGGACAGGGTGGGATTCACCCCTCCACTTT. This translates into CASSFGTGWDSPLHF.

A note on this clonotype: This is likely a read error, given that the CDR3 carries no conserved phenylalanine or tryptophan at its end. The chain links TRBV2 to TRBJ2-7; TRBD2 matches at 11 bases. Germline trimming cut 6 bases from V and 4 bases from J; bases unmatched to any gene: 5. The CDR3 contains 14 residues. Germline assignment: CDR1 SNHLY and CDR2 FYNNEI. CDR3 nucleotide sequence: TGTGCCAGCAGCCCGGGACTAGCGGCTTACGAGCAGTACTCC. It codes for CASSPGLAAYEQYS.

This chain joins TRBV20-1 and TRBJ2-3; D remains ambiguous. This CDR3 is built from 12 residues. Looked up from germline, CDR1 is DFQATT and CDR2 is SNEGSKA (reference sequence). The V end lost 6 bases, the J end lost 3 bases, and 10 bases lay between the germline ends. CDR3 DNA sequence: TGCAGTGCACTTCATGGGACAGATACGCAGTATTTT. Its protein is CSALHGTDTQYF.

This chain connects TRBV29-1 to TRBJ2-3; the D gene is possibly TRBD2 (7 bases). CDR3 length: 13 residues. V was pared by 7 bases and J by 4 bases, with 15 bases between. In germline, CDR1 is SQVTM, CDR2 ANQGSEA. CDR3 nucleotide sequence: TGCAGCGCTATGGGGGGGGCCCCAGATACGCAGTATTTT. This codes for CSAMGGAPDTQYF.

This clonotype showed up many times. The chain recombines TRBV7-9 with TRBJ1-4; 9 positions agree with TRBD1. CDR3 length: 15 residues. V was clipped by 10 bases and J by 7 bases; unmatched bases: 13. CDR1 is SEHNR, CDR2 FQNEAQ, per germline (reference sequence). CDR3 in DNA: TGTGCCACCACTTTGGTCGGGACAGGGTCTGAAAAACTGTTTTTT. It specifies CATTLVGTGSEKLFF.

In this sample, this clonotype turned up a few times. The rearrangement links TRBV3-1 to TRBJ2-1, with 16 bases fitting TRBD2. V was clipped by 1 base and J by 5 bases; unmatched bases: 5. There are 18 residues in the CDR3. Looked up from germline, CDR1 is LGHDT and CDR2 is YNNKEL (reference sequence). As DNA, the CDR3 is TGTGCCAGCAGCCAAGGAGGGACTAGCGGGGGGGCCCACAATGAGCAGTTCTTC. This translates into CASSQGGTSGGAHNEQFF.

This clonotype came up a few times. This chain uses TRBV6-6 with TRBJ1-5; tentative D call: TRBD1 (5 bases). The CDR3 contains 15 residues. CDR1 and CDR2 from the germline V gene are MNHNY and SVGAGI (reference sequence). Trimming removed 5 bases from V and 6 bases from J, with 17 bases in between. For the CDR3, the DNA is TGTGCCAGCAGTCTCCCGACAGCAGGTAGTCAGCCCCAGCATTTT. It codes for CASSLPTAGSQPQHF.

This clonotype was seen repeatedly, ten times or more. The chain carries TRBV12-3 or TRBV12-4 and TRBJ2-5; 7 nucleotides agree with TRBD1. CDR3 size: 14 residues. V shed 6 bases and J 4 bases; nucleotides not matched to a gene: 8. Here the CDR3 DNA reads TGTGCCAGCAGACACAACAGGGGTAGAGAGACCCAGTACTTC. It encodes CASRHNRGRETQYF.

This clonotype came up many times. The chain uses TRBV5-8 and TRBJ1-3; TRBD1 is a possible D gene (5 bases). V was clipped by 1 base and J by 1 base, with 9 bases between them. The CDR3 has 15 amino acids. Germline values: CDR1 SGHTS, CDR2 YDEGEE. The CDR3 DNA reads TGTGCCAGCAGCTTGTATGCAGGGTCTGGAAACACCATATATTTT. Protein: CASSLYAGSGNTIYF.

The chain couples TRBV7-3 to TRBJ2-7, with a weak D call TRBD2 (6 bases). The V and J ends lost 1 base and 4 bases respectively, with 14 bases between them. CDR1 and CDR2 from the germline V gene are SGHTA and FQGTGA. The CDR3 is 15 residues long. CDR3 sequence (DNA): TGTGCCAGCAGCTTAAAGGAGGGCGGCAATTACGAGCAGTACTTC. Its protein is CASSLKEGGNYEQYF.

This clonotype has just one count. The V gene is TRBV7-9, the J gene TRBJ1-1; D gene uncertain. CDR3 size: 14 residues. Looked up from germline, CDR1 is SEHNR and CDR2 is FQNEAQ (reference sequence). V lost 3 bases and J 2 bases, leaving 10 bases between the germline ends. CDR3 nucleotide sequence: TGTGCCAGCAGCTTTGATACGGTAAACACTGAAGCTTTCTTT. The encoded protein is CASSFDTVNTEAFF. Full variable domain (missing parts from reference TRBV7-9 and TRBJ1-1): DTGVSQNPRHKITKRGQNVTFRCDPISEHNRLYWYRQTLGQGPEFLTYFQNEAQLEKSRLLSDRFSAERPKGSFSTLEIQRTEQGDSAMYLCASSFDTVNTEAFFGQGTRLTVV.

The rearrangement uses TRBV11-2 and TRBJ2-5; no reliable D call. With 3 bases removed from V and 9 bases from J, the gap between germline ends came to 14 bases. The CDR3 is made up of 13 amino acids. The germline CDR1 and CDR2 sequences are SGHAT and FQNNGV. CDR3 residues: CASSLTSNQPQYF. The CDR3, as DNA: TGTGCCAGCAGCTTGACCTCCAATCAGCCCCAGTACTTC.

Written as DNA, the CDR3 is TGTGCCAGCAGTGAGGCCCAGACCAACTATGGCTACACCTTC. It is translated as CASSEAQTNYGYTF. V gene TRBV2 combines with J gene TRBJ1-2; D unresolved. This CDR3 contains 14 residues. Germline V gene lookup returns CDR1 SNHLY and CDR2 FYNNEI. The V gene lost 3 bases and the J gene lost 2 bases, with 10 bases spanning the gap.

On this clonotype: The junction shows a germline mismatch at one end, possibly a read error. The rearrangement uses TRBV2 and TRBJ2-3; 11 nucleotides match TRBD2. The CDR3 covers 18 residues. CDR1 is SNHLY and CDR2 is FYNNEI in the germline V gene. CDR3 region: CATSDPTATSGGTDTQYF. CDR3 nucleotides: TGTGCCACCAGTGATCCGACAGCGACTAGCGGGGGCACAGATACGCAGTATTTT. Full variable domain (rest looked up from reference TRBV2 and TRBJ2-3): EPEVTQTPSHQVTQMGQEVILRCVPISNHLYFYWYRQILGQKVEFLVSFYNNEISEKSEIFDDQFSVERPDGSNFTLKIRSTKLEDSAMYFCATSDPTATSGGTDTQYFGPGTRLTVL.

The chain recombines TRBV29-1 with TRBJ2-1, with D unclear. Germline CDR1 SQVTM, CDR2 ANQGSEA. The CDR3 length is 12 residues. The V gene lost 7 bases and the J gene lost 9 bases, with 16 bases spanning the gap. As DNA, the CDR3 is TGCAGCGCCGCCTTTGGCGAGGTTGAGCAGTTCTTC. Translation: CSAAFGEVEQFF.

There are many counts of this clonotype. The genes are TRBV5-1 and TRBJ2-3; 9 nucleotides line up with TRBD1. CDR1 SGHRS and CDR2 YFSETQ come from the germline V gene. There are 15 residues in the CDR3. V shed 1 base, J shed 1 base, and the junction held 1 base outside the gene matches. CDR3 DNA: TGCGCCAGCAGCTTGTGGACAGGGGGCACAGATACGCAGTATTTT. It yields the protein CASSLWTGGTDTQYF.

As to this clonotype: Mismatch with germline at one junction end may stem from a read error. The V call is TRBV19, the J call TRBJ2-6, with D tentatively TRBD1 or TRBD2 (6 bases each). The CDR3 runs 17 residues. The germline V gene encodes CDR1 LNHDA and CDR2 SQIVND (reference sequence). CDR3 DNA: TGTGCCAGTAAAGAAGGCGGGACACTTCCTGGGGCCAACGTCCTGACCTTC. Translated, it gives CASKEGGTLPGANVLTF.

This clonotype was detected only a few times. V and J are TRBV10-3 and TRBJ2-7, with 7 bases lining up with TRBD1. This CDR3 has 15 amino acids. Trimming took 3 bases from V and 2 from J; bases not matched to a gene: 7. Germline V gene sequence: CDR1 ENHRY, CDR2 SYGVKD. CDR3 in DNA: TGTGCCATCAGTGAAGAAGGCAGGGGGACCTACGAGCAGTACTTC. It codes for CAISEEGRGTYEQYF.

The chain recombines TRBV9 with TRBJ1-6, with 8 nucleotides matching TRBD1. Trimming cost V 5 bases and J 6 bases; bases outside gene matches: 10. The CDR3 totals 16 residues. Germline V lookup: CDR1 SGDLS, CDR2 YYNGEE. CDR3 region: CASRGQGQLSNSPLHF. CDR3 nucleotide sequence: TGTGCCAGCAGAGGACAGGGCCAGCTAAGTAATTCACCCCTCCACTTT.

This chain uses TRBV7-2 with TRBJ2-1, with a weak D call TRBD2 (6 bases). Per germline, CDR1 SGHTA and CDR2 FQGNSA. V shed 3 bases and J shed 0 bases, with 12 bases lying between them. This CDR3 is built from 16 residues. CDR3 residues: CASSLHRGFSYNEQFF. CDR3 in DNA: TGTGCCAGCAGCTTGCATCGGGGGTTCTCCTACAATGAGCAGTTCTTC.

This chain connects TRBV2 to TRBJ2-7, with D tentatively TRBD1 (5 bases). Trimming took off 6 bases at V and 6 bases at J, with 9 bases between the two ends. Germline V lookup: CDR1 SNHLY, CDR2 FYNNEI. The length of the CDR3 is 11 residues. CDR3: CASRGLSEQYF. The CDR3 DNA is TGTGCCAGCAGGGGGCTCAGCGAGCAGTACTTC.